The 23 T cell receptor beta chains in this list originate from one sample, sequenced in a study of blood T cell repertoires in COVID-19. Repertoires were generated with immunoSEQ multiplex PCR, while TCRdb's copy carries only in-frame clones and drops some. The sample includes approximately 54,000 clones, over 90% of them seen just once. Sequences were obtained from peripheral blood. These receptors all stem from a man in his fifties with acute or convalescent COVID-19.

CDR3 DNA sequence: TGTGCCAGCAGATCGACAGGCCCCTACGAGCAGTACTTC. As protein: CASRSTGPYEQYF. The chain uses TRBV7-8 and TRBJ2-7; perhaps TRBD1 as D (6 bases). The germline CDR1 and CDR2 sequences are SGHVS and FQNEAQ. The CDR3 consists of 13 residues. The V and J ends lost 6 bases and 2 bases respectively, with 11 bases between them.

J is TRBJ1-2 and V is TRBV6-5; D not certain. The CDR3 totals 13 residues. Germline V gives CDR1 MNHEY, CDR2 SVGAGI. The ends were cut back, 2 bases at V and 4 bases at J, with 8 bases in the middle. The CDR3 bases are TGTGCCAGCAGTTACAGGGAGGGCTATGGCTACACCTTC. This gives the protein CASSYREGYGYTF.

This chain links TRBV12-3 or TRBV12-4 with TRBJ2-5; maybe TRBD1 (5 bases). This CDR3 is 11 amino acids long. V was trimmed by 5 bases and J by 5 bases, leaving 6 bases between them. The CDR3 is CASSKGETQYF. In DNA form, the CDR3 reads TGTGCCAGCAGTAAGGGGGAGACCCAGTACTTC.

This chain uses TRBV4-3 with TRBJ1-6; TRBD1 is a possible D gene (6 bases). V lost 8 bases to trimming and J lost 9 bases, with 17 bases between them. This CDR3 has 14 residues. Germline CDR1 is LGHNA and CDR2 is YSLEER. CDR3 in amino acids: CASRFRQGSSPLHF. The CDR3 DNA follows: TGCGCCAGCCGCTTTAGGCAGGGGAGTTCACCCCTCCACTTT.

CDR3 in DNA: TGTGCCAGCAGTTTATCGGGATCCTCTAATGAAAAACTGTTTTTT. This sequence encodes CASSLSGSSNEKLFF. J is TRBJ1-4 and V is TRBV28; D is ambiguous. Germline V gene lookup returns CDR1 MDHEN and CDR2 SYDVKM. The CDR3 extends over 15 amino acids. V lost 1 base, J lost 3 bases, and 9 bases lay in between.

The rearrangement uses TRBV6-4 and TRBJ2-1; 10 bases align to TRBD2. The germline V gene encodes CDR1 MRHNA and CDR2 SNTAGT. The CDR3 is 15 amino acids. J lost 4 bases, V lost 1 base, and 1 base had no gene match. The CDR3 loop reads CASSDLTSGYNEQFF. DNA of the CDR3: TGTGCCAGCAGTGACTTGACTAGCGGGTACAATGAGCAGTTCTTC.

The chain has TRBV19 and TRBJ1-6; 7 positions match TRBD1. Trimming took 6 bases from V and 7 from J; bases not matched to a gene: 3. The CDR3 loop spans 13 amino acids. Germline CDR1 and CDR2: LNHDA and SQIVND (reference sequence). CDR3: CASSRDRNSPLHF. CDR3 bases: TGTGCCAGTAGCCGGGACAGAAATTCACCCCTCCACTTT.

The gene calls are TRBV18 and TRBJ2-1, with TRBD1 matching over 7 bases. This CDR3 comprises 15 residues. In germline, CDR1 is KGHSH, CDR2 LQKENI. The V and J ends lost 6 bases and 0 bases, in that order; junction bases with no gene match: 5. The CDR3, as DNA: TGTGCCAGCTCCAGTACAGGGGACTCCTACAATGAGCAGTTCTTC. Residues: CASSSTGDSYNEQFF.

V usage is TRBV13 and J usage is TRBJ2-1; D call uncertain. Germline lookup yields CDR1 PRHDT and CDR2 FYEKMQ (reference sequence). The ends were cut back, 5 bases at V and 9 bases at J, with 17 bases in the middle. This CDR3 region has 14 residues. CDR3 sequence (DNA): TGTGCCAGCAGCGGAGCGACTTCCCTAGGTGAGCAGTTCTTC. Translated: CASSGATSLGEQFF.

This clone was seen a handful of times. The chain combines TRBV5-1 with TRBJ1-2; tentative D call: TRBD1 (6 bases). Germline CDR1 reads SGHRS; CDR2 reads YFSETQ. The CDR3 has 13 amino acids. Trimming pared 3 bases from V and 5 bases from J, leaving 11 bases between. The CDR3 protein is CASSWGTNYGYTF. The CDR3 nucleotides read TGCGCCAGCAGCTGGGGGACAAATTATGGCTACACCTTC.

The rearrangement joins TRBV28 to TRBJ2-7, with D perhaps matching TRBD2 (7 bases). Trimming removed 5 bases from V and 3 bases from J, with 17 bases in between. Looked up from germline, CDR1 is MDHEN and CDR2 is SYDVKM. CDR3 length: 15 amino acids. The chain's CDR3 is CASSEYRGASYEQYF. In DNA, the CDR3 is TGTGCCAGCAGTGAGTACCGGGGGGCGAGCTACGAGCAGTACTTC.

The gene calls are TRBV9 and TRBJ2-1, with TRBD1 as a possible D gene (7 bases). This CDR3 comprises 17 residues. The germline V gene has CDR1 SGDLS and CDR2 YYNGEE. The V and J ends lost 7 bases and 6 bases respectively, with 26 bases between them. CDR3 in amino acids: CASGRGRPQGGLNEQFF. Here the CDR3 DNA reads TGTGCCAGCGGGCGGGGTAGGCCCCAAGGGGGCCTCAATGAGCAGTTCTTC. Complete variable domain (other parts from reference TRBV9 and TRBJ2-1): DSGVTQTPKHLITATGQRVTLRCSPRSGDLSVYWYQQSLDQGLQFLIQYYNGEERAKGNILERFSAQQFPDLHSELNLSSLELGDSALYFCASGRGRPQGGLNEQFFGPGTRLTVL.

CDR3 sequence (DNA): TGTGCCAGCAGCCCTCCGGGACTAGCGGGAAGCTCCTACAATGAGCAGTTCTTC. This encodes CASSPPGLAGSSYNEQFF. The rearrangement links TRBV6-2 or TRBV6-3 to TRBJ2-1, with TRBD2 identical over 13 bases. V lost 6 bases and J lost 0; bases outside the gene matches: 8. The CDR3 consists of 18 residues. The germline CDR1 and CDR2 sequences are MNHEY and SVGEGT.

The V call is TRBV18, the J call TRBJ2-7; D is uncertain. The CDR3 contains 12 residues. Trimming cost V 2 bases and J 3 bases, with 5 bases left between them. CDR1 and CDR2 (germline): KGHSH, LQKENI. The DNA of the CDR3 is TGTGCCAGCTCACCAGCGGACTACGAGCAGTACTTC. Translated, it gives CASSPADYEQYF.

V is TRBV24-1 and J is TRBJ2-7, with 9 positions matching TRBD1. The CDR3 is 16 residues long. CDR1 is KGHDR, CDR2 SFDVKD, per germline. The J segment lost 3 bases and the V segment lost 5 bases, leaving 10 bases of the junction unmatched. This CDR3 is CATSAKEGQGFYEQYF. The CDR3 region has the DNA TGTGCCACCAGTGCCAAGGAAGGACAGGGGTTCTACGAGCAGTACTTC.

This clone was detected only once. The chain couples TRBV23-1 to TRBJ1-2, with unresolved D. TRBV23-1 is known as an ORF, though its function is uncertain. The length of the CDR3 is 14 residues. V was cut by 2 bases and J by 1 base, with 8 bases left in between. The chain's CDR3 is CASSQIELNYGYTF. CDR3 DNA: TGCGCCAGCAGTCAAATAGAGCTTAACTATGGCTACACCTTC.

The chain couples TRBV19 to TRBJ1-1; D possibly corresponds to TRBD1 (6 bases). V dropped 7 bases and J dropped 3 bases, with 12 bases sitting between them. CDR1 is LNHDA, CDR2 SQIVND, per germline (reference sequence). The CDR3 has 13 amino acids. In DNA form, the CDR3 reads TGTGCCAGTAAACCGGACAGCTACACTGAAGCTTTCTTT. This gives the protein CASKPDSYTEAFF.

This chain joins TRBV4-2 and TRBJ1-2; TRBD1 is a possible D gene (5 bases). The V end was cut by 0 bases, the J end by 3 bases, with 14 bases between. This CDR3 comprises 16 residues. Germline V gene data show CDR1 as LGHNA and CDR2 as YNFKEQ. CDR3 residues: CASSQDAGTGDYGYTF. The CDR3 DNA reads TGTGCCAGCAGCCAAGACGCCGGGACGGGGGACTATGGCTACACCTTC.

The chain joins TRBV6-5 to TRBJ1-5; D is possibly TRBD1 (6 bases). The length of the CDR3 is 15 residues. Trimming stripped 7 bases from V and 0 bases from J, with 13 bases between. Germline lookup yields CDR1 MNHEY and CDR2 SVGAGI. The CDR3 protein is CASKRDINSNQPQHF. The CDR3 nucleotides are TGTGCCAGCAAGAGGGACATTAATAGCAATCAGCCCCAGCATTTT.

CDR3 sequence: CASSIGLRNTEAFF. DNA for the CDR3: TGTGCCAGTAGTATTGGGCTCAGGAACACTGAAGCTTTCTTT. This chain links TRBV19 with TRBJ1-1, with no clear D. The CDR3 is 14 amino acids. With 3 bases removed from V and 1 base from J, the gap between germline ends came to 9 bases. Germline V gives CDR1 LNHDA, CDR2 SQIVND (reference sequence).

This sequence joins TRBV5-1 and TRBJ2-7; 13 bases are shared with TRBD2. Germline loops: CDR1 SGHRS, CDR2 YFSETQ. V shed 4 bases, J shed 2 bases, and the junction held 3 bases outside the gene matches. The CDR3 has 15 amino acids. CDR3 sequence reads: CASSVGLAGTYEQYF. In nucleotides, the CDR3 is TGCGCCAGCAGCGTGGGACTAGCGGGAACCTACGAGCAGTACTTC.

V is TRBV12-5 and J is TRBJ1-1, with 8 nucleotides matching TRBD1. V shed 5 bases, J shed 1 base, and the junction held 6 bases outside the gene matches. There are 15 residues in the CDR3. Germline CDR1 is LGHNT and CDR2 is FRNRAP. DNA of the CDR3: TGTGCTAGTGGTCCCTTGGACAGGGCGAACACTGAAGCTTTCTTT. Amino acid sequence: CASGPLDRANTEAFF.

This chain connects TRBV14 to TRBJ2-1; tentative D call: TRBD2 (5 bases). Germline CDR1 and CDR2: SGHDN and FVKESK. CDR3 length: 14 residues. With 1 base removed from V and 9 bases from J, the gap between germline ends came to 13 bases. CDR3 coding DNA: TGTGCCAGCAGCCAAGGTCGAGGGTTCGGTGAGCAGTTCTTC. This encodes CASSQGRGFGEQFF.